These 27 T cell receptor beta chains were sequenced from one sample in a study of CD8 T cells in ankylosing spondylitis. A single record per CDR3 protein comes from TCRdb applying MiXCR to the 5' RACE reads. Among 130,000 or so distinct CDR3 sequences listed, 7% were seen once. Sequenced input: blood, either unsorted or a sorted T cell fraction (not recorded which). These receptors all stem from a male donor with ankylosing spondylitis or in good health (not recorded which).

This clonotype was seen many times. This chain links TRBV5-1 with TRBJ1-2, with D possibly being TRBD1 (6 bases). With 4 bases removed from V and 2 bases from J, the gap between germline ends came to 15 bases. The CDR3 contains 15 residues. CDR1 SGHRS and CDR2 YFSETQ come from the germline V gene. Written as DNA, the CDR3 is TGCGCCAGCAGCCCGGGACACCGACAGAACTATGGCTACACCTTC. It specifies CASSPGHRQNYGYTF.

At least ten counts were recorded for this clonotype. V gene TRBV20-1 combines with J gene TRBJ1-5, with D unresolved. The V end lost 5 bases, the J end lost 0 bases, and 8 bases lay between the germline ends. CDR3 length: 13 amino acids. The germline V gene has CDR1 DFQATT and CDR2 SNEGSKA (reference sequence). For the CDR3, the DNA is TGCAGTGCTTGGACGACTAGCAATCAGCCCCAGCATTTT. Translation: CSAWTTSNQPQHF.

In its sample, this clonotype was seen many times. The CDR3 reads CASSQVWDNEQFF. CDR3 coding DNA: TGTGCCAGCAGCCAAGTCTGGGACAATGAGCAGTTCTTC. The gene calls are TRBV14 and TRBJ2-1, with unresolved D. The V end was cut by 1 base, the J end by 5 bases, with 6 bases between. Germline values: CDR1 SGHDN, CDR2 FVKESK. The CDR3 runs to 13 residues.

This clonotype has ten or more counts. This chain connects TRBV7-9 to TRBJ2-1; perhaps TRBD1 as D (6 bases). Germline CDR1 and CDR2: SEHNR and FQNEAQ (reference sequence). V shed 5 bases and J shed 8 bases, with 16 bases lying between them. The CDR3 length is 14 residues. The CDR3 region is CASSDTAGTHEQFF. The CDR3 region has the DNA TGTGCCAGCAGCGACACCGCCGGGACACATGAGCAGTTCTTC.

This clonotype has at least ten counts. The V and J genes are TRBV5-1 and TRBJ1-2, with 8 bases fitting TRBD1. Germline CDR1 and CDR2: SGHRS and YFSETQ. The trim removed 0 bases at V and 6 bases at J, leaving 16 bases unmatched. The CDR3 runs to 18 residues. The CDR3 DNA reads as TGCGCCAGCAGCTTGGGCCCCGGACAGGGCGCTTACCTAGATGGCTACACCTTC. Translated: CASSLGPGQGAYLDGYTF.

In its sample, this clonotype was seen many times. The chain joins TRBV12-3 or TRBV12-4 to TRBJ1-2; no clear D. The CDR3 length is 13 residues. V shed 6 bases and J shed 8 bases, with 16 bases lying between them. For the CDR3, the DNA is TGTGCCAGCAGCCCACTAGGGCGTAGCGGCTACACCTTC. This codes for CASSPLGRSGYTF.

Details on this clonotype: At one end, the junction sequence differs from germline, possibly due to a read error. The DNA for the CDR3 is TGTGCCACTAGTGATCCGGGACTAGCGGGAAGCACAGATACGCAGTATTTT. Protein product: CATSDPGLAGSTDTQYF. This chain uses TRBV24-1 with TRBJ2-3, with 13 bases identical to TRBD2. The CDR3 extends over 17 amino acids. Germline V CDR1 and CDR2: KGHDR, SFDVKD.

This clonotype was counted at least ten times. This chain links TRBV5-1 with TRBJ2-1, with D possibly TRBD1 on 5 matching bases. The V and J ends lost 0 bases and 12 bases respectively, with 7 bases between them. Germline assignment: CDR1 SGHRS and CDR2 YFSETQ. CDR3 size: 11 residues. The CDR3 nucleotides read TGCGCCAGCAGCTTGGGGCAGGGGCAGTTCTTC. This gives the protein CASSLGQGQFF.

This clonotype appeared many times. The chain carries TRBV5-1 and TRBJ2-7, with 10 positions matching TRBD2. CDR1 and CDR2 (germline): SGHRS, YFSETQ. Unmatched junction bases numbered 2, after V lost 0 bases and J lost 2 bases. CDR3 size: 15 residues. This chain's CDR3 is CASSLGTSGTYEQYF. The CDR3 DNA is TGCGCCAGCAGCTTGGGGACTAGCGGCACCTACGAGCAGTACTTC.

At least ten counts were recorded for this clonotype. The chain carries TRBV5-1 and TRBJ2-7; 8 positions agree with TRBD1. CDR3 length: 12 amino acids. Unmatched junction bases numbered 3, after V lost 3 bases and J lost 7 bases. Germline assignment: CDR1 SGHRS and CDR2 YFSETQ. Here the CDR3 reads CASSWTGNEQYF. In DNA form, the CDR3 reads TGCGCCAGCAGCTGGACAGGGAATGAGCAGTACTTC.

This clonotype was found many times. The gene calls are TRBV3-1 and TRBJ2-3; 11 bases agree with TRBD2. Germline assignment: CDR1 LGHDT and CDR2 YNNKEL (reference sequence). J was trimmed by 3 bases and V by 1 base; bases with no gene match: 3. The CDR3 totals 16 residues. CDR3 sequence: CASSQGLAGSTDTQYF. CDR3 in DNA: TGTGCCAGCAGCCAAGGACTAGCGGGGTCGACAGATACGCAGTATTTT.

This clonotype was detected many times. The chain has TRBV12-3 or TRBV12-4 and TRBJ2-5, with D perhaps TRBD1 or TRBD2 (5 bases each). The CDR3 length is 16 residues. V lost 1 base and J 1 base, leaving 13 bases between the germline ends. The CDR3 DNA reads as TGTGCCAGCAGTTTAGGATTTGGGGGAATCCAAGAGACCCAGTACTTC. Protein: CASSLGFGGIQETQYF.

This clonotype was detected many times. J is TRBJ2-5 and V is TRBV5-1; no clear D gene. The CDR3 runs to 13 residues. Trimming stripped 3 bases from V and 5 bases from J, with 11 bases between. In germline, CDR1 is SGHRS, CDR2 YFSETQ. The CDR3 DNA follows: TGCGCCAGCAGCTCTTTTCTGGGGGAGACCCAGTACTTC. Translating gives CASSSFLGETQYF.

At least ten counts were recorded for this clonotype. This chain links TRBV29-1 with TRBJ1-1; the D gene is possibly TRBD1 (5 bases). In germline, CDR1 is SQVTM, CDR2 ANQGSEA. V dropped 4 bases and J dropped 2 bases, with 11 bases sitting between them. The CDR3 has 13 residues. The CDR3 loop is CSVAPQGNTEAFF. The CDR3 DNA sequence: TGCAGCGTTGCCCCCCAGGGTAACACTGAAGCTTTCTTT.

A few counts support this clonotype. The rearrangement links TRBV7-2 to TRBJ2-3; 12 bases fit TRBD2. J gave up 5 bases and V 2 bases, and 2 bases lay outside the gene matches. The CDR3 contains 15 residues. Per the germline V gene, CDR1 is SGHTA and CDR2 is FQGNSA. CDR3 nucleotides: TGTGCCAGCAGCTTACTAGCGGGGGGGGTAGATACGCAGTATTTT. It yields the protein CASSLLAGGVDTQYF.

This clonotype was observed many times. The chain recombines TRBV5-1 with TRBJ2-3; TRBD1 might be the D (5 bases). The CDR3 contains 15 residues. Germline V gene lookup returns CDR1 SGHRS and CDR2 YFSETQ. Trimming pared 2 bases from V and 1 base from J, leaving 11 bases between. CDR3 residues: CASSLGAIGTDTQYF. The CDR3 DNA follows: TGCGCCAGCAGCTTAGGGGCAATCGGCACAGATACGCAGTATTTT. The full variable domain, in which reference TRBV5-1 and TRBJ2-3 provide the parts outside the CDR3, is KAGVTQTPRYLIKTRGQQVTLSCSPISGHRSVSWYQQTPGQGLQFLFEYFSETQRNKGNFPGRFSGRQFSNSRSEMNVSTLELGDSALYLCASSLGAIGTDTQYFGPGTRLTVL.

This clonotype was seen repeatedly, ten times or more. This chain links TRBV7-3 with TRBJ2-2; D is perhaps TRBD2 (6 bases). There are 13 residues in the CDR3. Germline lookup yields CDR1 SGHTA and CDR2 FQGTGA. Trimming removed 2 bases from V and 6 bases from J, with 7 bases in between. CDR3 nucleotide sequence: TGTGCCAGCAGCTTAGGGGAGGCCGGGGAGCTGTTTTTT. This codes for CASSLGEAGELFF.

In this sample, this clonotype turned up many times. J is TRBJ2-7 and V is TRBV20-1; D is unresolved. V was shortened by 0 bases and J by 5 bases, with 11 bases between the two germline ends. The germline V gene encodes CDR1 DFQATT and CDR2 SNEGSKA (reference sequence). The CDR3 is 13 residues long. CDR3 sequence (DNA): TGCAGTGCTAGAGATCGGATCGTTAACGAGCAGTACTTC. This sequence encodes CSARDRIVNEQYF.

This clonotype was found many times. This rearrangement joins TRBV9 to TRBJ1-2; 10 bases line up with TRBD1. CDR1 is SGDLS and CDR2 is YYNGEE in the germline V gene. Trimming cost V 2 bases and J 5 bases; bases outside gene matches: 0. The CDR3 is 13 amino acids. CDR3 in DNA: TGTGCCAGCAGCGTGGGACAGGGGTATGGCTACACCTTC. Its translation: CASSVGQGYGYTF. The whole variable domain, remainder taken from reference TRBV9 and TRBJ1-2, is DSGVTQTPKHLITATGQRVTLRCSPRSGDLSVYWYQQSLDQGLQFLIQYYNGEERAKGNILERFSAQQFPDLHSELNLSSLELGDSALYFCASSVGQGYGYTFGSGTRLTVV.

The chain recombines TRBV10-3 with TRBJ1-5; possible D gene TRBD1, 5 bases. Looked up from germline, CDR1 is ENHRY and CDR2 is SYGVKD. The V gene lost 4 bases and the J gene lost 0 bases, with 16 bases spanning the gap. The CDR3 contains 17 residues. CDR3 nucleotide sequence: TGTGCCATCAGTGGAGCCCCCGGGACCGTTAGCAATCAGCCCCAGCATTTT. Protein product: CAISGAPGTVSNQPQHF.

In the case of this clonotype: Just one base apart from a much larger clone, this may be a read error. The V gene is TRBV14, the J gene TRBJ2-2, with 7 bases matching TRBD2. CDR3 length: 16 residues. CDR1 SGHDN and CDR2 FVKESK come from the germline V gene. DNA for the CDR3: TGTGCCTGCAGCCCCTGGGAGCGGGGCGACACCGGGGAGCTGTTTTTT. It yields the protein CACSPWERGDTGELFF. Complete variable domain (other parts from reference TRBV14 and TRBJ2-2): EAGVTQFPSHSVIEKGQTVTLRCDPISGHDNLYWYRRVMGKEIKFLLHFVKESKQDESGMPNNRFLAERTGGTYSTLKVQPAELEDSGVYFCACSPWERGDTGELFFGEGSRLTVL.

This clonotype has just one count. The rearrangement links TRBV5-5 to TRBJ1-2; weak D call: TRBD1 (5 bases). V lost 4 bases and J lost 2, with 12 bases in between. Germline CDR1 and CDR2: SGHKS and YYEKEE (reference sequence). The CDR3 length is 14 residues. The DNA for the CDR3 is TGTGCCAGCAGCCGGAGGGACCCAAACTATGGCTACACCTTC. Protein sequence: CASSRRDPNYGYTF.

This clonotype was found many times. The chain has TRBV10-3 and TRBJ2-3; TRBD1 matches 9 bases. Germline V gene sequence: CDR1 ENHRY, CDR2 SYGVKD. V lost 11 bases to trimming and J lost 6 bases; unmatched junction nucleotides: 6. There are 12 residues in the CDR3. Here the CDR3 reads CAGGTGFDTQYF. In nucleotides, the CDR3 is TGTGCCGGGGGGACAGGGTTCGATACGCAGTATTTT.

The chain recombines TRBV30 with TRBJ1-2; TRBD1 aligns across 10 bases. Per the germline V gene, CDR1 is GTSNPN and CDR2 is SVGIG (reference sequence). The CDR3 sequence is 16 residues long. The trim removed 3 bases at V and 7 bases at J, leaving 14 bases unmatched. CDR3 protein: CAWSPPWGQGTRGYTF. The CDR3 DNA follows: TGTGCCTGGAGCCCCCCATGGGGACAGGGGACGCGTGGCTACACCTTC.

The sample holds many counts of this clonotype. This sequence joins TRBV5-5 and TRBJ1-5, with D possibly TRBD1 on 6 matching bases. With 0 bases removed from V and 6 bases from J, the gap between germline ends came to 13 bases. This CDR3 is built from 15 residues. The germline gives CDR1 SGHKS, CDR2 YYEKEE (reference sequence). This CDR3 is CASSLVGDIIQPQHF. The CDR3 DNA reads TGTGCCAGCAGCTTGGTGGGGGACATAATTCAGCCCCAGCATTTT. The whole variable domain, filled in from reference TRBV5-5 and TRBJ1-5, reads DAGVTQSPTHLIKTRGQQVTLRCSPISGHKSVSWYQQVLGQGPQFIFQYYEKEERGRGNFPDRFSARQFPNYSSELNVNALLLGDSALYLCASSLVGDIIQPQHFGDGTRLSIL.

The chain uses TRBV10-2 and TRBJ2-3, with D maybe TRBD2 (6 bases). Germline CDR1 WSHSY, CDR2 SAAADI. The V end was cut by 4 bases, the J end by 4 bases, with 15 bases between. CDR3 length equals 15 residues. DNA of the CDR3: TGCGCCAGCAGTGGAGCGGGCCGCTTTGCAGATACGCAGTATTTT. It encodes CASSGAGRFADTQYF.

This clonotype appeared many times. This chain joins TRBV20-1 and TRBJ1-6, with D perhaps matching TRBD1 (6 bases). The CDR3 has 15 amino acids. Germline V gene data show CDR1 as DFQATT and CDR2 as SNEGSKA (reference sequence). Trimming took off 3 bases at V and 7 bases at J, with 16 bases between the two ends. The CDR3 reads CSASRQALGNSPLHF. The DNA of the CDR3 is TGCAGTGCTAGCAGACAGGCGCTTGGGAATTCACCCCTCCACTTT.